A selection of T cell receptor beta chains follows, all from one sample in a study of shared clonotypes between healthy human individuals. The repertoire was sequenced with immunoSEQ multiplex PCR; TCRdb's copy has only in-frame clones and lacks some. Of hundreds of thousands of clones detected, around two thirds appear once; the ten largest clones hold under 2%. Sequences were obtained from memory CD4+ T cells sorted from blood. These receptors were obtained from a woman in her 30s in good health. CDR3s include the opening cysteine and the closing phenylalanine or tryptophan.

j_call v_call cdr3_aa
TRBJ2-2 TRBV2 CASSEWVDGELFF
TRBJ2-7 TRBV5-1 CASSSRTGSYEQYF
TRBJ2-3 TRBV7-9 CASAYRDAQYF
TRBJ2-5 TRBV4-1 CASSQTSGRSSGETQYF
TRBJ2-1 TRBV7-3 CASSPGDNEQFF
TRBJ2-7 TRBV7-9 CASSLSVGGPVHEQYF
. TRBV28 CASSLSLTGSYEQYF
TRBJ2-2 TRBV9 CASSQTLRGELFF
TRBJ1-5 TRBV10-2 CASSVSRSSNQPQHF
TRBJ2-3 TRBV2 CASSEAWTSEIDTQYF
TRBJ2-1 TRBV20-1 CSAGKFHEQFF
TRBJ1-5 TRBV10-3 CASSGGQAGNQPQHF
TRBJ1-4 TRBV25-1 CASSEYPRQTGEKLFF
TRBJ2-7 TRBV4-1 CASSQGPPGGIATYEQYF
TRBJ1-2 TRBV2 CASSEGGLYGYTF
TRBJ2-7 TRBV30 CAWSVRAGVGEQYF
TRBJ1-5 TRBV27 CASSGGGQVWNQPQHF
TRBJ2-3 TRBV5-4 CASSQTGGLDTQYF
TRBJ2-7 TRBV2 CASRDNLGQFNGYEQYF
TRBJ1-2 TRBV5-6 CASSLVLGGGNYGYTF
TRBJ1-2 TRBV4-2 CASSQNRPGGYTF
TRBJ1-1 TRBV28 CASSSGSVNTEAFF
TRBJ2-7 TRBV28 CASSLSSSGNYEQYF